The T cell receptor (beta chain) described here comes from a study of T cells after posttransplantation cyclophosphamide. After removal of 5 bases from V and 3 bases from J, the junction contained 4 bases not matched to a gene. The CDR3 totals 14 residues. Germline V gene sequence: CDR1 SGHVS, CDR2 FQNEAQ. Control samples came 1 year after myeloablative marrow transplants with methotrexate plus calcineurin inhibitor. Produced via immunoSEQ multiplex PCR; TCRdb's table is partial and in-frame only. This table has approximately 16,000 clones, more than 75% appearing once. This material consisted of PBMCs, taken after an allogeneic stem cell transplant with a calcineurin inhibitor and methotrexate. V and J are TRBV7-8 and TRBJ1-2, with 9 bases fitting TRBD1. This receptor was obtained from a male patient in his forties or fifties who received an allogeneic stem cell transplant from an unrelated donor, was CMV-positive, and had chronic GVHD only. A subset of T cells may come from the graft donor. This CDR3 is CASSPRDRDYGYTF. In nucleotides, the CDR3 is TGTGCCAGCAGCCCTCGGGACAGGGACTATGGCTACACCTTC.